The source of this T cell receptor beta chain is a study of T cells after yellow fever vaccination. Across the study: In the case of low-cell-number fractions, SMART-Seq v4 Ultra Low Input was used for preparation. Study findings and constraints: Abundant clonotypes from the bulk population could contaminate FACS-sorted repertoires. The secondary response peaked faster, at day 5 versus 15, but was weaker.

About this clonotype: Its antigen is unidentified.

Trimming took 0 bases from V and 1 from J, leaving 9 bases between them. Germline CDR1 SGHTA, CDR2 FQGNSA. This CDR3 is 15 amino acids long. For TCR, cDNA came from 5'RACE template switching, which added a universal primer site and UMIs. TCRdb re-derived calls from the 5' RACE reads in MiXCR, one entry per CDR3 protein. Of about 170,000 distinct CDR3 sequences listed, 6.2% are singletons. The starting material was CD4+ T cells sorted from PBMCs, obtained on the day of the first yellow fever vaccination. The rearrangement joins TRBV7-2 to TRBJ2-5; D is perhaps TRBD2 (6 bases). This clonotype was sampled from a man between 18 and 29 years old who received the YFV17D yellow fever vaccine. CDR3: CASSLAAGGQETQYF. CDR3 coding DNA: TGTGCCAGCAGCTTAGCCGCCGGGGGCCAAGAGACCCAGTACTTC.